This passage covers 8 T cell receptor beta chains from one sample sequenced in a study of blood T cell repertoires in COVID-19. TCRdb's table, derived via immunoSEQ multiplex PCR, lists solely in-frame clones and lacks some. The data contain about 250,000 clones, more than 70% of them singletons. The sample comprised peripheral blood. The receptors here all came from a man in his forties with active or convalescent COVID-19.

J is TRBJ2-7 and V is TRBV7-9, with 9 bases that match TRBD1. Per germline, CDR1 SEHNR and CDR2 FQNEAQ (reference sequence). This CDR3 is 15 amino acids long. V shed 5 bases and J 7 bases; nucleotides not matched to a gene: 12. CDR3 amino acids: CASSPRDRAFGEQYF. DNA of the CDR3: TGTGCCAGCAGCCCACGGGACAGGGCCTTTGGTGAGCAGTACTTC.

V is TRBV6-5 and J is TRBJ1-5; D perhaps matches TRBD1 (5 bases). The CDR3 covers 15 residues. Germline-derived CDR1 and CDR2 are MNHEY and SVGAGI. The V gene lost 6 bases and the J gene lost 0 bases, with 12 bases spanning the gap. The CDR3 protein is CASRGTQGSNQPQHF. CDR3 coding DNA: TGTGCCAGCAGAGGAACCCAGGGTAGCAATCAGCCCCAGCATTTT.

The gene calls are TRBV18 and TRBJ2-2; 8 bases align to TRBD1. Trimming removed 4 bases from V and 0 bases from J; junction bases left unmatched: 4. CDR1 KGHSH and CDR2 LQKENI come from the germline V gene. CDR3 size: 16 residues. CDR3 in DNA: TGTGCCAGCTCACTTAGGACAGGGACGAACACCGGGGAGCTGTTTTTT. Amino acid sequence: CASSLRTGTNTGELFF.

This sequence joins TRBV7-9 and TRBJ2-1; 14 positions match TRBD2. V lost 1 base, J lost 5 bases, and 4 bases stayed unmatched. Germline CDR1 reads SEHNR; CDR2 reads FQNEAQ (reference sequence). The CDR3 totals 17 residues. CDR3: CASSLGLAGGLDNEQFF. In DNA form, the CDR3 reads TGTGCCAGCAGCTTAGGACTAGCGGGGGGGCTAGACAATGAGCAGTTCTTC.

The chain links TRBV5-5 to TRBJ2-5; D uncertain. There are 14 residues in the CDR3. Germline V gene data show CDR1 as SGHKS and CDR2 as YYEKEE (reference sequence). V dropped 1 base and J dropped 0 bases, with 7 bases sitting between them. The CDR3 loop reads CASSLFQYQETQYF. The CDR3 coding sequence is TGTGCCAGCAGCTTGTTCCAGTACCAAGAGACCCAGTACTTC.

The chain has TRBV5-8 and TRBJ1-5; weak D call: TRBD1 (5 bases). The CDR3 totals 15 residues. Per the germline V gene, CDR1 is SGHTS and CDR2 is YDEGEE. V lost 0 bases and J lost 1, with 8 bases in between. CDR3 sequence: CASSLAPGSNQPQHF. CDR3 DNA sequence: TGTGCCAGCAGCTTGGCGCCAGGGAGCAATCAGCCCCAGCATTTT.

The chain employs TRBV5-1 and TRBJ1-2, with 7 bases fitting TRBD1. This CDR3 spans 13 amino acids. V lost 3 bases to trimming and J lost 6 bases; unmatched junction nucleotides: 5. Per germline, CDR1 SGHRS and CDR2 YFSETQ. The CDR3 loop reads CASSYYRGDGYTF. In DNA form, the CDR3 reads TGCGCCAGCAGCTACTACAGGGGAGATGGCTACACCTTC.

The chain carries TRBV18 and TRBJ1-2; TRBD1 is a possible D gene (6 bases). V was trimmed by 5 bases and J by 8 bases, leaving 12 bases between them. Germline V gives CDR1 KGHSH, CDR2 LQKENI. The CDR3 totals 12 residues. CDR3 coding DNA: TGTGCCAGCTCAGCCGGGGGGCTGGGCTACACCTTC. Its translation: CASSAGGLGYTF.